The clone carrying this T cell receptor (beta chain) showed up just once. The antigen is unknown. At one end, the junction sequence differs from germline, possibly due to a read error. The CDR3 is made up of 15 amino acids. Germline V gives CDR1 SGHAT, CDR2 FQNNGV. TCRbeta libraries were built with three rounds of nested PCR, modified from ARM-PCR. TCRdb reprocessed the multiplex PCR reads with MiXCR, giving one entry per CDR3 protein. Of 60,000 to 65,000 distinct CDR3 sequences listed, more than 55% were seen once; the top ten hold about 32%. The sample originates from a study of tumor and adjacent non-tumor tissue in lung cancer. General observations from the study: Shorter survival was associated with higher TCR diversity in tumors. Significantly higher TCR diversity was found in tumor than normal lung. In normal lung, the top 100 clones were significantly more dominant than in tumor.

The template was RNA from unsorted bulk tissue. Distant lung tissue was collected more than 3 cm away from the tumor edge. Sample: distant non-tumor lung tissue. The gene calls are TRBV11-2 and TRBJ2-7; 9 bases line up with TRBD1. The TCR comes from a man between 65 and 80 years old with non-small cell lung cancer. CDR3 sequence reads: CASSSGQGKAYEQHF. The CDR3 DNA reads TGTGCCAGCAGCTCGGGACAGGGCAAGGCCTACGAGCAGCATTTC.